The 11 T cell receptor beta chains below were found in one sample sequenced in a study of T-cell reconstitution after alpha-beta-depleted transplantation in children. A TCRbeta library incorporating unique molecular identifiers was prepared. TCRdb independently ran MiXCR on the PCR reads; one entry per CDR3 protein. The sample contains 500,000 or so distinct CDR3 sequences, about 33% of which appear only once. The sample consisted of PBMCs from the stem cell graft donor, taken from the stem cell graft. The receptor set was obtained from a human donor who donated a stem cell graft to a child with aplastic anemia.

This sequence joins TRBV20-1 and TRBJ1-4, with D tentatively TRBD1 (5 bases). There are 16 residues in the CDR3. CDR1 DFQATT and CDR2 SNEGSKA come from the germline V gene (reference sequence). V lost 2 bases and J lost 3, with 16 bases in between. This CDR3 is CSARPSGGRANEKLFF. CDR3 nucleotides: TGCAGTGCTAGACCCTCTGGGGGAAGGGCTAATGAAAAACTGTTTTTT.

This clonotype was detected many times. This rearrangement joins TRBV6-1 to TRBJ2-1; TRBD2 might be the D (5 bases). CDR3 size: 14 residues. CDR1 MNHNS and CDR2 SASEGT come from the germline V gene. V shed 3 bases and J shed 6 bases, with 12 bases lying between them. CDR3 sequence (DNA): TGTGCCAGCAGTGATCGGGGTTGGCGCAATGAGCAGTTCTTC. Amino acids: CASSDRGWRNEQFF.

The chain employs TRBV18 and TRBJ2-1, with D tentatively TRBD2 (5 bases). V was clipped by 5 bases and J by 4 bases, with 18 bases between them. CDR1 is KGHSH, CDR2 LQKENI, per germline. The CDR3 covers 16 residues. CDR3 protein: CASSSTIIQSYNEQFF. The CDR3 coding sequence is TGTGCCAGCTCATCGACTATTATCCAGAGTTACAATGAGCAGTTCTTC.

The J gene is TRBJ2-1, the V gene TRBV3-1; 12 bases agree with TRBD2. The CDR3 sequence is 19 residues long. Germline lookup yields CDR1 LGHDT and CDR2 YNNKEL (reference sequence). After removal of 3 bases from V and 5 bases from J, the junction contained 14 bases not matched to a gene. The CDR3, as DNA: TGTGCCAGCAGCCAGGGGATTAGCTGGGGACTAGCGGGTGACAATGAGCAGTTCTTC. It codes for CASSQGISWGLAGDNEQFF.

The chain employs TRBV27 and TRBJ2-2, with TRBD2 matching over 7 bases. The CDR3 totals 17 residues. Germline loops: CDR1 MNHEY, CDR2 SMNVEV (reference sequence). V shed 2 bases and J 0 bases; nucleotides not matched to a gene: 6. The DNA for the CDR3 is TGTGCCAGCAGTTTACCTCCCGGGACTACGAACACCGGGGAGCTGTTTTTT. Amino acid sequence: CASSLPPGTTNTGELFF.

The chain joins TRBV5-5 to TRBJ1-4, with 7 positions matching TRBD1. With 0 bases clipped from V and 3 bases from J, the junction kept 5 bases outside the gene matches. The CDR3 runs to 16 residues. The germline V gene encodes CDR1 SGHKS and CDR2 YYEKEE (reference sequence). The CDR3 DNA sequence: TGTGCCAGCAGCTTGGTCCCAGGGGGGTCTAATGAAAAACTGTTTTTT. Translated: CASSLVPGGSNEKLFF.

A few counts support this clonotype. Here the CDR3 DNA reads TGTGCCAGCAGCGTAGCGGGACAGAGGAACACTGAAGCTTTCTTT. This codes for CASSVAGQRNTEAFF. V is TRBV9 and J is TRBJ1-1; 7 bases are shared with TRBD1. Trimming at V came to 0 bases and at J to 1 base, leaving 3 bases not matched to a gene. CDR1 and CDR2 from the germline V gene are SGDLS and YYNGEE. The CDR3 totals 15 residues.

The chain joins TRBV24-1 to TRBJ2-2; D possibly corresponds to TRBD2 (6 bases). The germline V and J ends were trimmed by 3 bases and 2 bases, with 9 bases remaining between them. In germline, CDR1 is KGHDR, CDR2 SFDVKD. This CDR3 is built from 15 residues. Here the CDR3 DNA reads TGTGCCACCAGTGATCGTAGCGGAAACACCGGGGAGCTGTTTTTT. Its translation is CATSDRSGNTGELFF.

The gene calls are TRBV11-3 and TRBJ2-1; the match to TRBD2 covers 7 bases. CDR3 length equals 13 residues. The V gene end was trimmed by 5 bases and the J gene end by 7 bases; junction bases not matched to a gene: 5. Per germline, CDR1 SGHNT and CDR2 YENEEA. The CDR3 loop reads CASSTGLWNEQFF. The CDR3 DNA sequence: TGTGCCAGCAGCACGGGACTATGGAATGAGCAGTTCTTC.

The chain uses TRBV9 and TRBJ2-2, with 7 bases lining up with TRBD1. The germline CDR1 and CDR2 sequences are SGDLS and YYNGEE. The CDR3 is 13 residues long. The V and J ends lost 4 bases and 5 bases, in that order; junction bases with no gene match: 2. CDR3 nucleotides: TGTGCCAGCAGCACACAGGGGACCGGGGAGCTGTTTTTT. Its translation is CASSTQGTGELFF.

This clonotype was picked up a small number of times. For the CDR3, the DNA is TGTGCCAGCAGTTATGGACAGCAATTGGAGCAGTACTTC. Amino acids: CASSYGQQLEQYF. J is TRBJ2-7 and V is TRBV27, with D possibly being TRBD1 (6 bases). V lost 4 bases and J 7 bases, leaving 14 bases between the germline ends. This CDR3 comprises 13 residues. The germline CDR1 and CDR2 sequences are MNHEY and SMNVEV (reference sequence).